The 30 T cell receptor beta chains given below trace back to one sample, sequenced in a study of CD8 T cells in Susac syndrome. Random hexamers were used to reverse transcribe the RNA input (about 0.5 to 1 ug). One entry per CDR3 protein results from TCRdb running MiXCR on the immunoSEQ multiplex PCR reads. The sample lists approximately 200,000 distinct CDR3 sequences, around 96% occurring once. Sequencing was done on a sample of CD4+ T cells from PBMCs. The receptors stem from a human donor with multiple sclerosis.

The chain joins TRBV2 to TRBJ2-2; a weak D match, TRBD2 (6 bases). The V end lost 4 bases, the J end lost 5 bases, and 11 bases lay between the germline ends. The length of the CDR3 is 14 residues. Germline CDR1 is SNHLY and CDR2 is FYNNEI. CDR3 DNA: TGTGCCAGCAGTGTCAGGGAGGTTACCGGGGAGCTGTTTTTT. This gives the protein CASSVREVTGELFF.

The chain links TRBV12-5 to TRBJ2-2; D is ambiguous. Trimming pared 4 bases from V and 1 base from J, leaving 4 bases between. The length of the CDR3 is 13 residues. Germline V gene lookup returns CDR1 LGHNT and CDR2 FRNRAP. CDR3 sequence: CASGSRNTGELFF. The DNA of the CDR3 is TGTGCTAGTGGTTCAAGGAACACCGGGGAGCTGTTTTTT.

This clonotype was found once. The chain combines TRBV20-1 with TRBJ2-1; 11 bases match TRBD2. V gave up 5 bases and J gave up 12 bases; unmatched junction bases: 9. The CDR3 extends over 13 amino acids. Germline CDR1 and CDR2: DFQATT and SNEGSKA (reference sequence). The CDR3 coding sequence is TGCAGTGCTGCCGGGACTAGCGGAATGCGGCAGTTCTTC. Its protein is CSAAGTSGMRQFF.

This clonotype came up a few times. The chain recombines TRBV20-1 with TRBJ2-1, with TRBD2 as a possible D gene (7 bases). This CDR3 comprises 14 residues. Trimming removed 2 bases from V and 4 bases from J, with 12 bases in between. Looked up from germline, CDR1 is DFQATT and CDR2 is SNEGSKA (reference sequence). CDR3 loop: CSARLAGAYNEQFF. In DNA, the CDR3 is TGCAGTGCTAGATTGGCGGGGGCATACAATGAGCAGTTCTTC.

This chain uses TRBV20-1 with TRBJ2-1; TRBD2 aligns across 7 bases. CDR3 length equals 15 residues. The V and J ends lost 0 bases and 3 bases, in that order; junction bases with no gene match: 5. Per germline, CDR1 DFQATT and CDR2 SNEGSKA (reference sequence). Here the CDR3 reads CSARDLGGSYNEQFF. DNA for the CDR3: TGCAGTGCTAGAGATCTCGGCGGGAGCTACAATGAGCAGTTCTTC.

This chain joins TRBV5-1 and TRBJ2-7; 8 bases align to TRBD1. After removal of 2 bases from V and 3 bases from J, the junction contained 7 bases not matched to a gene. The CDR3 totals 15 residues. Germline V gene data show CDR1 as SGHRS and CDR2 as YFSETQ. CDR3 bases: TGCGCCAGCAGCTTAGGGACAGGAGGGAACTACGAGCAGTACTTC. This gives the protein CASSLGTGGNYEQYF.

The V and J genes are TRBV18 and TRBJ1-2, with TRBD1 identical over 9 bases. Per germline, CDR1 KGHSH and CDR2 LQKENI. The length of the CDR3 is 14 residues. V was clipped by 2 bases and J by 7 bases; unmatched bases: 5. The CDR3 DNA reads as TGTGCCAGCTCACCAGAGGGACAGGGAAGTGGCTACACCTTC. It is translated as CASSPEGQGSGYTF.

This rearrangement joins TRBV20-1 to TRBJ2-5; the D is unclear. The CDR3 has 11 residues. V was pared by 7 bases and J by 4 bases, with 10 bases between. Germline CDR1 DFQATT, CDR2 SNEGSKA (reference sequence). The CDR3 region has the DNA TGCAGTGTGCAAAACGGAGAGACCCAGTACTTC. Translated: CSVQNGETQYF.

This chain joins TRBV5-1 and TRBJ2-3, with TRBD2 matching 11 bases. Germline values: CDR1 SGHRS, CDR2 YFSETQ. The V and J ends lost 5 bases and 2 bases, in that order; junction bases with no gene match: 4. The CDR3 is 15 residues long. DNA for the CDR3: TGCGCCAGCAGGGGACTAGCGGATTCCACAGATACGCAGTATTTT. It specifies CASRGLADSTDTQYF.

This clonotype was seen just once. The chain has TRBV4-2 and TRBJ1-5; D remains ambiguous. V lost 0 bases to trimming and J lost 7 bases, with 7 bases between them. Germline CDR1 reads LGHNA; CDR2 reads YNFKEQ. The CDR3 covers 13 residues. The CDR3 sequence: CASSQEEGQPQHF. For the CDR3, the DNA is TGTGCCAGCAGCCAAGAAGAGGGCCAGCCCCAGCATTTT.

This chain links TRBV5-1 with TRBJ2-7; D call uncertain. The germline CDR1 and CDR2 sequences are SGHRS and YFSETQ. Between the trimmed V and J ends, which lost 2 bases and 3 bases, there was a span of 9 bases. The CDR3 loop spans 13 amino acids. For the CDR3, the DNA is TGCGCCAGCAGCTTACGGTTTGGCTACGAGCAGTACTTC. It is translated as CASSLRFGYEQYF. Drawing the rest from reference TRBV5-1 and TRBJ2-7, the complete variable domain is KAGVTQTPRYLIKTRGQQVTLSCSPISGHRSVSWYQQTPGQGLQFLFEYFSETQRNKGNFPGRFSGRQFSNSRSEMNVSTLELGDSALYLCASSLRFGYEQYFGPGTRLTVT.

The chain is built from TRBV20-1 and TRBJ2-5; 8 bases match TRBD2. Germline CDR1 and CDR2: DFQATT and SNEGSKA (reference sequence). The CDR3 has 15 amino acids. V dropped 2 bases and J dropped 2; count of bases not matched to a gene: 7. The chain's CDR3 is CSARLAGSLQETQYF. For the CDR3, the DNA is TGCAGTGCTAGACTAGCGGGCTCATTGCAAGAGACCCAGTACTTC.

In this sample, this clonotype turned up once. The J gene is TRBJ2-5, the V gene TRBV12-3 or TRBV12-4, with no clear D. Trimming removed 3 bases from V and 2 bases from J, with 13 bases in between. This CDR3 is built from 15 residues. The chain's CDR3 is CASSFLSVQQETQYF. The CDR3 DNA sequence: TGTGCCAGCAGTTTTCTCTCGGTACAGCAAGAGACCCAGTACTTC.

This clonotype was observed a single time. The rearrangement links TRBV6-5 to TRBJ1-5; 7 nucleotides line up with TRBD1. V was pared by 5 bases and J by 4 bases, with 5 bases of the junction left unmatched. The CDR3 has 14 residues. Per germline, CDR1 MNHEY and CDR2 SVGAGI. The CDR3 nucleotides read TGTGCCAGCAGTCCCAGGGGGACTAATCAGCCCCAGCATTTT. Translated, it gives CASSPRGTNQPQHF.

The chain combines TRBV29-1 with TRBJ1-2; D might be TRBD1 (6 bases). This CDR3 spans 14 amino acids. CDR1 and CDR2 (germline): SQVTM, ANQGSEA. Trimming shortened V by 1 base and J by 4 bases, and 13 bases separated the two germline ends. As DNA, the CDR3 is TGCAGCGTTGAAGTGCGGTTCAGGGGCTATGGCTACACCTTC. Protein sequence: CSVEVRFRGYGYTF. Complete variable domain (other parts from reference TRBV29-1 and TRBJ1-2): SAVISQKPSRDICQRGTSLTIQCQVDSQVTMMFWYRQQPGQSLTLIATANQGSEATYESGFVIDKFPISRPNLTFSTLTVSNMSPEDSSIYLCSVEVRFRGYGYTFGSGTRLTVV.

The chain uses TRBV5-6 and TRBJ1-1; a weak D match, TRBD1 (5 bases). Trimming pared 5 bases from V and 4 bases from J, leaving 15 bases between. The CDR3 consists of 14 residues. The V gene's germline CDR1 is SGHDT and CDR2 YYEEEE. CDR3 protein: CASRIWGRGTEAFF. The CDR3 DNA follows: TGTGCCAGCAGAATCTGGGGGAGGGGCACTGAAGCTTTCTTT.

V usage is TRBV6-5 and J usage is TRBJ2-5, with a tentative D call TRBD2 (8 bases). The CDR3 is 17 amino acids. CDR1 and CDR2 (germline): MNHEY, SVGAGI. V dropped 1 base and J dropped 2 bases, with 17 bases sitting between them. Here the CDR3 reads CASSYFGRGQQQETQYF. The CDR3 DNA reads as TGTGCCAGCAGTTACTTCGGGAGGGGACAGCAACAAGAGACCCAGTACTTC.

This clonotype has only one observation. The V call is TRBV30, the J call TRBJ1-1; a weak D match, TRBD1 (5 bases). With 3 bases removed from V and 8 bases from J, the gap between germline ends came to 10 bases. This CDR3 is built from 11 residues. The V gene's germline CDR1 is GTSNPN and CDR2 SVGIG (reference sequence). The CDR3 DNA is TGTGCCTGGAGCAGGGACGTGGAAGCTTTCTTT. Translation: CAWSRDVEAFF.

This chain connects TRBV14 to TRBJ2-2; no firm D call. Trimming stripped 4 bases from V and 5 bases from J, with 14 bases between. The CDR3 contains 15 residues. The germline V gene encodes CDR1 SGHDN and CDR2 FVKESK. CDR3 DNA: TGTGCCAGCAGCCTCACCGCCCGATCGACCGGGGAGCTGTTTTTT. It is translated as CASSLTARSTGELFF.

This clonotype was recorded once. The chain couples TRBV4-1 to TRBJ1-1; D is uncertain. The CDR3 runs to 14 residues. Trimming cost V 2 bases and J 1 base, with 8 bases left between them. Germline CDR1 and CDR2: MGHRA and YSYEKL. The CDR3 loop is CASSQIGANTEAFF. CDR3 DNA sequence: TGCGCCAGCAGCCAAATAGGCGCGAACACTGAAGCTTTCTTT.

The chain carries TRBV5-6 and TRBJ2-1, with TRBD1 matching 8 bases. The J segment lost 5 bases and the V segment lost 1 base, leaving 5 bases of the junction unmatched. Germline CDR1 reads SGHDT; CDR2 reads YYEEEE. This CDR3 contains 15 residues. The CDR3 coding sequence is TGTGCCAGCAGCTTGCGGGGACAGGCCCACAATGAGCAGTTCTTC. Amino acid sequence: CASSLRGQAHNEQFF.

The chain uses TRBV7-9 and TRBJ2-7; TRBD1 matches 9 bases. V lost 4 bases and J lost 2; bases outside the gene matches: 6. Germline CDR1 reads SEHNR; CDR2 reads FQNEAQ (reference sequence). The CDR3 loop spans 15 amino acids. Here the CDR3 DNA reads TGTGCCAGCAGCTGGGGGGACAGGGTTGCCTACGAGCAGTACTTC. It encodes CASSWGDRVAYEQYF. Full variable domain (outside the CDR3, taken from reference TRBV7-9 and TRBJ2-7): DTGVSQNPRHKITKRGQNVTFRCDPISEHNRLYWYRQTLGQGPEFLTYFQNEAQLEKSRLLSDRFSAERPKGSFSTLEIQRTEQGDSAMYLCASSWGDRVAYEQYFGPGTRLTVT.

CDR3: CASSYPRRVATSTDTQYF. The CDR3 DNA sequence: TGTGCCAGCAGTTACCCCCGAAGAGTAGCGACTAGCACAGATACGCAGTATTTT. The chain is built from TRBV6-5 and TRBJ2-3; D might be TRBD2 (5 bases). The CDR3 extends over 18 amino acids. In germline, CDR1 is MNHEY, CDR2 SVGAGI. Trimming took 2 bases from V and 0 from J, leaving 18 bases between them.

The rearrangement uses TRBV20-1 and TRBJ1-2; D perhaps matches TRBD1 (6 bases). Germline lookup yields CDR1 DFQATT and CDR2 SNEGSKA (reference sequence). The V end lost 3 bases, the J end lost 4 bases, and 9 bases lay between the germline ends. CDR3 length: 12 residues. CDR3 in DNA: TGCAGTGCTAGGGGGGACATCTATGGCTACACCTTC. Its protein is CSARGDIYGYTF.

This clonotype was seen a few times. The chain has TRBV30 and TRBJ2-3, with TRBD2 matching 9 bases. This CDR3 has 15 residues. CDR1 and CDR2 from the germline V gene are GTSNPN and SVGIG (reference sequence). The junction had 5 bases not matched to a gene; V was cut back by 1 base and J by 3 bases. The CDR3 DNA reads as TGTGCCTGGAGTGAGGGACTAGCAGCTACAGATACGCAGTATTTT. This encodes CAWSEGLAATDTQYF.

The chain carries TRBV14 and TRBJ2-5; D might be TRBD2 (5 bases). V was trimmed by 0 bases and J by 7 bases, leaving 12 bases between them. Per the germline V gene, CDR1 is SGHDN and CDR2 is FVKESK. The CDR3 consists of 14 residues. CDR3: CASSQDQFRGTQYF. In DNA, the CDR3 is TGTGCCAGCAGCCAAGATCAATTCCGGGGGACCCAGTACTTC.

CDR3 sequence: CASSWDSPSAYEQYF. The CDR3 region has the DNA TGTGCCAGCAGTTGGGACTCGCCAAGTGCCTACGAGCAGTACTTC. The chain couples TRBV2 to TRBJ2-7; weak D call: TRBD2 (6 bases). Germline CDR1 is SNHLY and CDR2 is FYNNEI. Trimming pared 5 bases from V and 2 bases from J, leaving 16 bases between. The CDR3 extends over 15 amino acids.

The gene calls are TRBV29-1 and TRBJ2-1, with TRBD2 identical over 9 bases. Trimming took 3 bases from V and 0 from J; bases not matched to a gene: 9. The germline CDR1 and CDR2 sequences are SQVTM and ANQGSEA. The CDR3 loop spans 17 amino acids. The CDR3 loop is CSVDGLAGRHSYNEQFF. The CDR3 DNA reads TGCAGCGTTGACGGGCTAGCGGGACGCCACTCCTACAATGAGCAGTTCTTC.

The rearrangement links TRBV29-1 to TRBJ1-5; TRBD1 agrees at 7 bases. In germline, CDR1 is SQVTM, CDR2 ANQGSEA. V lost 6 bases, J lost 11 bases, and 13 bases stayed unmatched. CDR3 length equals 13 residues. CDR3 residues: CSVAGDSTGSQHF. The CDR3 region has the DNA TGCAGCGTAGCAGGGGACAGTACGGGTTCCCAGCATTTT.

This clonotype was counted a single time. The chain employs TRBV29-1 and TRBJ2-2, with a tentative D call TRBD1 (5 bases). Per germline, CDR1 SQVTM and CDR2 ANQGSEA. Trimming removed 4 bases from V and 4 bases from J, with 19 bases in between. The CDR3 covers 16 residues. This CDR3 is CSVGSGSSMITGELFF. The DNA of the CDR3 is TGCAGCGTTGGATCAGGGTCATCCATGATCACCGGGGAGCTGTTTTTT.